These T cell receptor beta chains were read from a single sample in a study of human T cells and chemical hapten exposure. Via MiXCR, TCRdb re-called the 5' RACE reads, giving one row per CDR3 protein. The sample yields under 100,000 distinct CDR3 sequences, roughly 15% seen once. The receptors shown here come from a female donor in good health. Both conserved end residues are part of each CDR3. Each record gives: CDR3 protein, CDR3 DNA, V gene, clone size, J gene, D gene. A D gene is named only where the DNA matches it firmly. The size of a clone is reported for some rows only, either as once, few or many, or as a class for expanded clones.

CDR3 protein: CASGAEQREQYF
CDR3 DNA: TGTGCCAGCGGGGCGGAGCAGCGCGAGCAGTACTTC
V gene: TRBV6-6
clone size: .
J gene: TRBJ2-7
D gene: .

CDR3 protein: CASSLRGGYGYTF
CDR3 DNA: TGTGCCAGCAGTTTAAGGGGTGGCTATGGCTACACCTTC
V gene: TRBV12-3/TRBV12-4
clone size: few
J gene: TRBJ1-2
D gene: .

CDR3 protein: CATSRDGGTGLISGNTIYF
CDR3 DNA: TGTGCCACCAGCAGAGATGGGGGGACAGGGTTGATTTCTGGAAACACCATATATTTT
V gene: TRBV15
clone size: .
J gene: TRBJ1-3
D gene: TRBD1

CDR3 protein: CASSHFVTNTEAFF
CDR3 DNA: TGTGCCAGCAGCCACTTCGTCACGAACACTGAAGCTTTCTTT
V gene: TRBV7-9
clone size: .
J gene: TRBJ1-1
D gene: .

CDR3 protein: CSAGLRETEAFF
CDR3 DNA: TGCAGTGCTGGCTTACGGGAGACTGAAGCTTTCTTT
V gene: TRBV20-1
clone size: few
J gene: TRBJ1-1
D gene: .

CDR3 protein: CASSLMGAFYGYTF
CDR3 DNA: TGTGCCAGCAGCTTGATGGGGGCCTTCTATGGCTACACCTTC
V gene: TRBV7-2
clone size: few
J gene: TRBJ1-2
D gene: .

CDR3 protein: CASSLAGLSPEQYF
CDR3 DNA: TGTGCCAGCAGCTTAGCGGGGCTCAGCCCCGAGCAGTACTTC
V gene: TRBV7-8
clone size: .
J gene: TRBJ2-7
D gene: .

CDR3 protein: CASSSGTGGAGNTEAFF
CDR3 DNA: TGCGCCAGCAGCAGCGGAACAGGGGGCGCGGGGAACACTGAAGCTTTCTTT
V gene: TRBV5-1
clone size: .
J gene: TRBJ1-1
D gene: TRBD1

CDR3 protein: CASSLRDGNTIYF
CDR3 DNA: TGTGCCAGCAGCTTGCGTGATGGAAACACCATATATTTT
V gene: TRBV5-6
clone size: few
J gene: TRBJ1-3
D gene: .

CDR3 protein: CSARQGASEAFF
CDR3 DNA: TGCAGTGCAAGACAAGGGGCCTCTGAAGCTTTCTTT
V gene: TRBV20-1
clone size: few
J gene: TRBJ1-1
D gene: .